This entry lists 23 T cell receptor beta chains sequenced from one sample in a study of esophageal squamous cell carcinoma under preoperative chemotherapy. TCRdb independently ran MiXCR on the PCR reads; one entry per CDR3 protein. Found here are about 16,000 distinct CDR3 sequences, around 45% of them singletons; the top ten hold roughly 29%. Time point noted: before preoperative PTX-NDP chemotherapy. Collection of the sample occurred from a patient given preoperative chemotherapy. Receptor source: a human donor with esophageal squamous cell carcinoma. The donor label of this sample is uncertain.

The CDR3 DNA sequence: TGTGCCAGCAGCGCACGGCGGCTGTGGGCCAAAGACACGCAGTACTTC. This encodes CASSARRLWAKDTQYF. The chain uses TRBV7-2 and TRBJ2-3, with D unresolved. The J call may be faulty, since TRBJ2-7 better matches the DNA end. CDR1 and CDR2 from the germline V gene are SGHTA and FQGNSA. The CDR3 loop spans 16 amino acids.

The chain recombines TRBV11-3 with TRBJ2-3, with D possibly being TRBD1 (5 bases). The CDR3 loop spans 15 amino acids. Between the trimmed V and J ends, which lost 5 bases and 2 bases, there was a span of 14 bases. CDR1 is SGHNT, CDR2 YENEEA, per germline. The CDR3: CASSPDSRPTDTQYF. Written as DNA, the CDR3 is TGTGCCAGCAGCCCTGACAGTCGACCCACAGATACGCAGTATTTT.

This clonotype was seen just once. One end of the junction does not line up with germline, which may come from a read error. The chain uses TRBV7-7 and TRBJ2-1; TRBD2 aligns across 10 bases. Germline V gene data show CDR1 as SSHAT and CDR2 as FNYEAQ (reference sequence). The CDR3 is 15 residues long. The CDR3 loop is CASSEGTSAYNEQFF. CDR3 DNA: TGTGCTAGCAGCGAGGGGACTAGCGCCTACAATGAGCAGTTCTTC.

This rearrangement joins TRBV7-3 to TRBJ2-3, with D perhaps given as TRBD1 or TRBD2 (6 bases each). Germline CDR1 SGHTA, CDR2 FQGTGA. V lost 8 bases to trimming and J lost 5 bases, with 20 bases between them. There are 15 residues in the CDR3. This CDR3 is CASGATGGDIDTQYF. The CDR3 nucleotides read TGTGCCAGCGGCGCTACGGGCGGGGACATAGATACGCAGTATTTT.

The chain uses TRBV7-2 and TRBJ2-1; D is possibly TRBD2 (6 bases). This CDR3 region has 14 residues. CDR1 SGHTA and CDR2 FQGNSA come from the germline V gene. Trimming removed 2 bases from V and 13 bases from J, with 18 bases in between. The CDR3 DNA follows: TGTGCCAGCAGCTTATTTTCTAGCGAGGAGACCCAGTTCTTC. Its translation is CASSLFSSEETQFF.

The V call is TRBV7-2, the J call TRBJ2-5; 9 bases are a match to TRBD1. Judging by the DNA end, TRBJ2-7 fits better; the J call may be wrong. This CDR3 has 15 amino acids. Germline V gives CDR1 SGHTA, CDR2 FQGNSA. The CDR3 loop reads CASSARQGGINEQYF. DNA of the CDR3: TGTGCCAGCAGCGCACGACAGGGGGGGATCAACGAGCAGTACTTC.

The CDR3 loop reads CASRTSGLGPDTQYF. The CDR3 DNA sequence: TGTGCCAGCAGGACTAGCGGACTTGGTCCGGATACGCAGTATTTT. The genes are TRBV7-9 and TRBJ2-3, with 9 bases that match TRBD2. V lost 6 bases and J lost 6; bases outside the gene matches: 10. CDR1 and CDR2 (germline): SEHNR, FQNEAQ (reference sequence). The CDR3 consists of 15 residues. Variable domain in full (rest from reference TRBV7-9 and TRBJ2-3): DTGVSQNPRHKITKRGQNVTFRCDPISEHNRLYWYRQTLGQGPEFLTYFQNEAQLEKSRLLSDRFSAERPKGSFSTLEIQRTEQGDSAMYLCASRTSGLGPDTQYFGPGTRLTVL.

As regards this clonotype: One end of the junction varies from germline; a read error may be responsible. This chain uses TRBV11-2 with TRBJ2-3; a possible D gene is TRBD2 (5 bases). Germline CDR1 and CDR2: SGHAT and FQNNGV. This CDR3 spans 13 amino acids. This CDR3 is CACGLGATNTQYF. Written as DNA, the CDR3 is TGTGCCTGCGGGCTAGGAGCCACAAATACGCAGTATTTC.

Only a few counts were recorded for this clonotype. This could be a read error, since a much larger clone is one nucleotide away. CDR3 sequence (DNA): TGTGCCAGCAGTTTGCCTCAAGGCTACAATGAGCAGTACTTC. Its translation is CASSLPQGYNEQYF. The rearrangement uses TRBV12-3 or TRBV12-4 and TRBJ2-5, with D uncertain. The length of the CDR3 is 14 residues. V was pared by 3 bases and J by 11 bases, with 19 bases between.

This chain uses TRBV7-2 with TRBJ2-5; TRBD2 matches 9 bases. Germline CDR1 reads SGHTA; CDR2 reads FQGNSA. This CDR3 is built from 16 residues. V was pared by 1 base and J by 2 bases, with 5 bases of the junction left unmatched. CDR3 sequence reads: CASSLVAGGTQETQYF. The CDR3 bases are TGTGCCAGCAGCTTAGTTGCGGGGGGGACTCAAGAGACCCAGTACTTC. The whole variable domain, filled in from reference TRBV7-2 and TRBJ2-5, reads GAGVSQSPSNKVTEKGKDVELRCDPISGHTALYWYRQSLGQGLEFLIYFQGNSAPDKSGLPSDRFSAERTGGSVSTLTIQRTQQEDSAVYLCASSLVAGGTQETQYFGPGTRLLVL.

V gene TRBV7-2 combines with J gene TRBJ2-7; 10 bases line up with TRBD1. V lost 6 bases to trimming and J lost 7 bases; unmatched junction nucleotides: 9. Germline V gives CDR1 SGHTA, CDR2 FQGNSA. CDR3 length: 14 residues. The CDR3 region has the DNA TGTGCCAGCAGTTCCGGGACAGGGGTCGGAGAGCAGTACTTC. Its protein product is CASSSGTGVGEQYF.

The rearrangement links TRBV7-9 to TRBJ2-5; TRBD1 aligns across 7 bases. The assigned J gene may be wrong: the sequence end matches TRBJ2-7 better. This CDR3 comprises 15 residues. Germline values: CDR1 SEHNR, CDR2 FQNEAQ (reference sequence). CDR3: CASSPWGTDTYEQYF. The CDR3 DNA reads as TGTGCCAGCAGCCCTTGGGGGACAGATACGTACGAGCAGTACTTC.

The chain employs TRBV7-3 and TRBJ2-5; 10 positions agree with TRBD1. Matching the DNA end better, TRBJ2-7 makes the J call doubtful. Germline V gene lookup returns CDR1 SGHTA and CDR2 FQGTGA. The CDR3 spans 14 residues. CDR3 DNA: TGTGCCAGCAGCTTCCGACAGGGGGCGGGCGAGCAGTACTTC. Its translation: CASSFRQGAGEQYF.

The chain carries TRBV7-8 and TRBJ2-1; D perhaps matches TRBD2 (6 bases). V was pared by 6 bases and J by 10 bases, with 13 bases between. There are 12 residues in the CDR3. Per germline, CDR1 SGHVS and CDR2 FQNEAQ. The CDR3 spells CASRSTGREQFF. The CDR3 DNA reads TGTGCCAGCAGATCCACTGGGAGGGAGCAGTTCTTC.

The rearrangement joins TRBV6-1 to TRBJ2-1; D is unresolved. Germline V CDR1 and CDR2: MNHNS, SASEGT. CDR3 length: 12 amino acids. Trimming removed 6 bases at V and 10 bases at J, with 13 bases between. CDR3 amino acids: CASRTPSFEQFF. The DNA of the CDR3 is TGTGCCAGCAGGACACCCTCCTTCGAGCAGTTCTTC.

The chain combines TRBV18 with TRBJ2-1; unclear D gene. The germline gives CDR1 KGHSH, CDR2 LQKENI. The CDR3 length is 14 residues. V was pared by 0 bases and J by 9 bases, with 12 bases between. The CDR3 DNA follows: TGTGCCAGCTCACCACCCTCCTGGAGTAGTGAGCAGTTCTTC. It is translated as CASSPPSWSSEQFF.

This clonotype was counted many times. This chain joins TRBV4-1 and TRBJ2-7, with D perhaps matching TRBD2 (6 bases). Trimming left V 1 base short and J 0 bases short, with 13 bases between. This CDR3 spans 16 amino acids. Per germline, CDR1 MGHRA and CDR2 YSYEKL. CDR3 bases: TGCGCCAGCAGCCAAGCCGGGACTCCTAGCTCCTACGAGCAGTACTTC. It specifies CASSQAGTPSSYEQYF.

As concerns this clonotype: A much larger clone sits a single nucleotide away, making a read error possible. Likely a read error: the CDR3 ends without its conserved phenylalanine or tryptophan. The chain links TRBV7-8 to TRBJ2-7; D is ambiguous. V was pared by 4 bases and J by 0 bases, with 7 bases between. Germline-derived CDR1 and CDR2 are SGHVS and FQNEAQ. The CDR3 loop spans 13 amino acids. The CDR3 nucleotides are TGTGCCAGCAGCTCGTCGGGCTCCTACGAGCAGTACTGC. Protein product: CASSSSGSYEQYC.

This clonotype appeared once. This is likely a read error, given that the CDR3 carries no conserved phenylalanine or tryptophan at its end. The DNA is left out, because the CDR3 cannot be placed on it with certainty; the CDR3 is given as TCRdb lists it. The rearrangement links TRBV12-3 or TRBV12-4 to TRBJ2-5. The CDR3 is 14 residues long, counting both termini. The CDR3 loop is CARGFGLYPETRFL.

The chain carries TRBV11-2 and TRBJ2-2; TRBD2 agrees at 9 bases. The J segment lost 7 bases and the V segment lost 3 bases, leaving 12 bases of the junction unmatched. CDR1 and CDR2 (germline): SGHAT, FQNNGV. The CDR3 spans 17 residues. The CDR3 DNA is TGTGCCAGCAGCTTGTTTGGCGGGAGGGGTAGTAACGGGGAGCTGTTTTTT. It translates to CASSLFGGRGSNGELFF.

This clonotype showed up many times. The rearrangement links TRBV12-3 or TRBV12-4 to TRBJ2-5; D is perhaps TRBD2 (6 bases). The ends were cut back, 2 bases at V and 11 bases at J, with 12 bases in the middle. This CDR3 comprises 12 residues. The CDR3 nucleotides are TGTGCCAGCAGTTTACGCCGACGGGAGCAGTACTTC. Translating it yields CASSLRRREQYF.

This clonotype was found a few times. This sequence joins TRBV15 and TRBJ2-5; TRBD1 aligns across 7 bases. Germline V lookup: CDR1 LNHNV, CDR2 YYDKDF (reference sequence). This CDR3 comprises 14 residues. V lost 5 bases, J lost 2 bases, and 5 bases stayed unmatched. Here the CDR3 reads CATSVWTGQETQYF. CDR3 DNA: TGTGCCACCAGCGTATGGACAGGACAAGAGACCCAGTACTTC.

This chain connects TRBV7-8 to TRBJ2-1, with D possibly matching TRBD2 (5 bases). Germline V CDR1 and CDR2: SGHVS, FQNEAQ. The V and J ends lost 1 base and 7 bases respectively, with 14 bases between them. This CDR3 has 15 amino acids. CDR3 amino acids: CASSLGSRALNEQFF. The CDR3 DNA reads TGTGCCAGCAGCTTAGGGTCGAGGGCACTTAATGAGCAGTTCTTC.